This T cell receptor (beta chain) was sequenced for a study of T cells in Graves' hyperthyroidism and ophthalmopathy. Across the whole study: Peripheral blood draws took place at initial diagnosis, ahead of any treatment.

Study-wide points: With a median lead of approximately 6.4 months before onset, the model predicted ophthalmopathy.

Germline values: CDR1 MNHEY, CDR2 SMNVEV (reference sequence). The CDR3 extends over 11 amino acids. The ends were cut back, 9 bases at V and 4 bases at J, with 9 bases in the middle. It was uncontrolled infection, other autoimmune disease, pregnancy or lactation that excluded patients. Clinical symptoms, serum thyroxine, TRAb, thyroid ultrasound and orbital computed tomography established diagnosis. About this clonotype itself: The antigen remains unidentified.

Template material for amplifying TCR beta CDR3 regions consisted of RNA transcripts. Carried out on the TCR CDR3, a first-round RT-PCR used the HTBI primer set. TCRdb independently ran MiXCR on the multiplex PCR reads; one entry per CDR3 protein. There are about 400,000 distinct CDR3 sequences in the sample; 14% to 15% occur only once, and less than 15% lies in the top ten. The chain recombines TRBV27 with TRBJ1-2; D ambiguous. Sequenced input: blood. This receptor was obtained from a man aged 18 to 35 with Graves' ophthalmopathy. DNA for the CDR3: TGTGCCAGTTCGAAGGGCTATGGCTACACCTTC. It encodes CASSKGYGYTF.